This TCR beta chain is drawn from a study of blood T cell repertoires in COVID-19. The overall study: The United States, Italy and Spain were the sources of the acute and convalescent COVID-19 samples. The analysed material was cDNA or gDNA that came from T cells, B-cell-depleted T cells, or PBMCs.

In the original workflow: The authors estimated nucleated cell counts from reference gene primer amplification. Generated by immunoSEQ multiplex PCR, the TCRdb table keeps only in-frame clones and is missing some. V and J calls and clone size are copied from that table; D and trimming were computed from the DNA. The profile covers some 200,000 clones, with roughly 80% appearing a single time and about 10% taken by the ten largest. The germline V gene has CDR1 SGHKS and CDR2 YYEKEE (reference sequence). The CDR3 totals 14 residues. The V gene lost 3 bases and the J gene lost 2 bases, with 12 bases spanning the gap.

The specimen was peripheral blood. The chain combines TRBV5-5 with TRBJ2-7, with D perhaps matching TRBD1 (6 bases). This receptor was obtained from an elderly woman with acute or convalescent COVID-19. CDR3: CASSSGAGTYEQYF. CDR3 bases: TGTGCCAGCAGCTCAGGGGCAGGAACCTACGAGCAGTACTTC.